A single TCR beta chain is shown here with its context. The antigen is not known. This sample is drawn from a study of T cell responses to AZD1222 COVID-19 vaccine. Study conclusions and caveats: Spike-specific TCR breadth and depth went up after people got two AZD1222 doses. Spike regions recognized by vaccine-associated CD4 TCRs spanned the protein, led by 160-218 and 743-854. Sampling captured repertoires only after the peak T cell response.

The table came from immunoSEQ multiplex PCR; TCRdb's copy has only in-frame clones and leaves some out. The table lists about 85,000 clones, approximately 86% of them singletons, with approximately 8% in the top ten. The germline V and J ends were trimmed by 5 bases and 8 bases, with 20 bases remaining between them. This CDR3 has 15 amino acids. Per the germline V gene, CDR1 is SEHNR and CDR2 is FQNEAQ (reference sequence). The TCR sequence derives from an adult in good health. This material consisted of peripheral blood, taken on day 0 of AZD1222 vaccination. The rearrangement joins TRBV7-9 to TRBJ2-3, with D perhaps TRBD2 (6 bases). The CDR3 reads CASSHRDLRAATQYF. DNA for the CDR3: TGTGCCAGCAGCCACCGGGACTTGAGAGCTGCTACGCAGTATTTT.